In this sample, the clone carrying this T cell receptor (beta chain) turned up a few times. Unique molecular identifiers were used in preparing the TCRbeta library. TCRdb ran MiXCR on the PCR reads and lists one entry per CDR3 protein. The sample includes some 500,000 distinct CDR3 sequences, around 19% of them seen just once. Germline V gene sequence: CDR1 SGHAT, CDR2 FQNNGV. The CDR3 contains 16 residues. Trimming removed 1 base at V and 2 bases at J, with 15 bases between. The sample originates from a study of T-cell reconstitution after alpha-beta-depleted transplantation in children. V gene TRBV11-2 combines with J gene TRBJ2-7, with D maybe TRBD2 (7 bases). This material consisted of PBMCs from the stem cell graft donor, taken from the stem cell graft. This receptor was taken from a human donor who donated a stem cell graft to a child with acute lymphoblastic leukemia. This CDR3 reads CASSLVGGEAPYEQYF. The CDR3 DNA reads as TGTGCCAGCAGCTTAGTAGGGGGGGAAGCACCCTACGAGCAGTACTTC.